This T cell receptor beta chain derives from a study of T cell responses to AZD1222 COVID-19 vaccine. TCRdb's copy holds only in-frame clones and misses some; the assay was immunoSEQ multiplex PCR. The sample includes approximately 140,000 clones, about 94% of them seen just once. Germline V gene sequence: CDR1 MGHRA, CDR2 YSYEKL. The CDR3 covers 14 residues. The V segment lost 0 bases and the J segment 1 base; nucleotides outside the gene matches: 0. The chain uses TRBV4-1 and TRBJ2-7; TRBD2 aligns across 7 bases. This clonotype originated in an adult who received the AZD1222 COVID-19 vaccine. The sample consisted of peripheral blood, taken 28 days after the second AZD1222 dose. CDR3 in DNA: TGCGCCAGCAGCCAAGAGCGGGGGTCCTACGAGCAGTACTTC. Encoded protein: CASSQERGSYEQYF.